One and the same sample provided the 27 T cell receptor beta chains below, sequenced in a study of blood T cell repertoires in COVID-19. Clones were read by immunoSEQ multiplex PCR, and TCRdb kept only the in-frame ones, dropping some. The sample includes roughly 100,000 clones, approximately 84% of them seen just once. Sequencing input: peripheral blood. Source of these receptors: a man between 40 and 49 years old with active or convalescent COVID-19.

This sequence joins TRBV5-4 and TRBJ2-1, with 9 bases aligning to TRBD1. J was trimmed by 1 base and V by 6 bases; bases with no gene match: 11. The CDR3 has 17 residues. From germline, CDR1 is SGHNT and CDR2 YYREEE (reference sequence). CDR3 in amino acids: CASIPLAGQGSYNEQFF. The CDR3 bases are TGTGCCAGCATCCCCCTAGCAGGACAGGGGTCCTACAATGAGCAGTTCTTC.

This clone was counted once. This chain joins TRBV19 and TRBJ2-2, with TRBD1 matching over 8 bases. This CDR3 spans 15 amino acids. With V trimmed by 8 bases and J by 5 bases, 10 bases remained unmatched. Per the germline V gene, CDR1 is LNHDA and CDR2 is SQIVND (reference sequence). The CDR3 nucleotides are TGTGCCAGTTTACCCGGACAGGGAGGAACCGGGGAGCTGTTTTTT. This codes for CASLPGQGGTGELFF.

The CDR3: CATSDSTGWAGELFF. DNA of the CDR3: TGTGCCACCAGTGATTCCACAGGGTGGGCCGGGGAGCTGTTTTTT. This rearrangement joins TRBV24-1 to TRBJ2-2; tentative D call: TRBD1 (6 bases). The CDR3 sequence is 15 residues long. The V gene's germline CDR1 is KGHDR and CDR2 SFDVKD. V was pared by 2 bases and J by 6 bases, with 12 bases between.

The chain links TRBV19 to TRBJ1-4, with D possibly TRBD1 on 5 matching bases. Germline assignment: CDR1 LNHDA and CDR2 SQIVND (reference sequence). V shed 6 bases and J shed 0 bases, with 17 bases lying between them. CDR3 length equals 17 residues. The CDR3 coding sequence is TGTGCCAGTAGCAATCTTCGTAGGGGCGCAACTAATGAAAAACTGTTTTTT. This encodes CASSNLRRGATNEKLFF.

The J gene is TRBJ2-3, the V gene TRBV5-1; 12 bases are a match to TRBD2. The V and J ends lost 3 bases and 0 bases, in that order; junction bases with no gene match: 8. The CDR3 is 18 amino acids. Germline V gene sequence: CDR1 SGHRS, CDR2 YFSETQ. CDR3 in DNA: TGCGCCAGCAGCTCCGGACTAGCGGGGATCACTAGCACAGATACGCAGTATTTT. It is translated as CASSSGLAGITSTDTQYF.

The V call is TRBV5-1, the J call TRBJ2-7; D may be TRBD1 (6 bases). The CDR3 has 13 amino acids. Germline lookup yields CDR1 SGHRS and CDR2 YFSETQ. V was clipped by 2 bases and J by 3 bases, with 9 bases between them. The chain's CDR3 is CASSLEQGYEQYF. The CDR3 DNA reads TGCGCCAGCAGCTTAGAACAGGGCTACGAGCAGTACTTC.

The chain recombines TRBV5-6 with TRBJ1-2; TRBD1 aligns across 8 bases. Per germline, CDR1 SGHDT and CDR2 YYEEEE. The CDR3 is 11 amino acids. The junction had 5 bases not matched to a gene; V was cut back by 4 bases and J by 12 bases. CDR3 protein: CASSTGQVHTF. The CDR3 DNA follows: TGTGCCAGCAGCACGGGACAGGTACACACCTTC.

The V gene is TRBV11-2, the J gene TRBJ2-3, with 8 positions matching TRBD2. The junction had 9 bases not matched to a gene; V was cut back by 6 bases and J by 1 base. Germline V gene data show CDR1 as SGHAT and CDR2 as FQNNGV. The CDR3 is 16 residues long. The CDR3 loop is CASSRRGGRGTDTQYF. CDR3 nucleotide sequence: TGTGCCAGCAGTAGACGGGGGGGCCGAGGCACAGATACGCAGTATTTT.

The chain uses TRBV27 and TRBJ1-1, with 7 bases lining up with TRBD1. CDR3 length: 16 residues. Germline V gene sequence: CDR1 MNHEY, CDR2 SMNVEV (reference sequence). V lost 3 bases to trimming and J lost 4 bases; unmatched junction nucleotides: 11. Here the CDR3 reads CASSFQLDRVTTEAFF. The CDR3 region has the DNA TGTGCCAGCAGTTTCCAGCTAGACAGGGTTACCACTGAAGCTTTCTTT.

The chain links TRBV7-2 to TRBJ1-1, with 9 bases aligning to TRBD1. The CDR3 consists of 14 residues. Per germline, CDR1 SGHTA and CDR2 FQGNSA. V lost 6 bases and J lost 9; bases outside the gene matches: 11. The CDR3 loop is CASRPTRDRAKAFF. The CDR3 bases are TGTGCCAGCAGACCGACCCGGGACAGGGCCAAAGCTTTCTTT.

The CDR3 coding sequence is TGTGCCAGCAGCGTTCTGTTCTATGGGGCCAACGTCCTGACTTTC. This translates into CASSVLFYGANVLTF. The chain carries TRBV9 and TRBJ2-6; D unresolved. V lost 2 bases and J lost 3, with 9 bases in between. The CDR3 is 15 amino acids. In germline, CDR1 is SGDLS, CDR2 YYNGEE. Drawing the rest from reference TRBV9 and TRBJ2-6, the complete variable domain is DSGVTQTPKHLITATGQRVTLRCSPRSGDLSVYWYQQSLDQGLQFLIQYYNGEERAKGNILERFSAQQFPDLHSELNLSSLELGDSALYFCASSVLFYGANVLTFGAGSRLTVL.

The chain employs TRBV9 and TRBJ2-1; 8 nucleotides match TRBD2. CDR1 is SGDLS and CDR2 is YYNGEE in the germline V gene. J gave up 10 bases and V 0 bases, and 18 bases lay outside the gene matches. This CDR3 contains 18 residues. The CDR3 is CASSVDKGSGALRGEQFF. In DNA form, the CDR3 reads TGTGCCAGCAGCGTAGATAAGGGTAGCGGGGCCCTCCGGGGGGAGCAGTTCTTC. Together with reference TRBV9 and TRBJ2-1, the CDR3 gives the full variable domain: DSGVTQTPKHLITATGQRVTLRCSPRSGDLSVYWYQQSLDQGLQFLIQYYNGEERAKGNILERFSAQQFPDLHSELNLSSLELGDSALYFCASSVDKGSGALRGEQFFGPGTRLTVL.

This chain joins TRBV2 and TRBJ1-6; the D is unclear. V was clipped by 5 bases and J by 2 bases, with 10 bases between them. The V gene's germline CDR1 is SNHLY and CDR2 FYNNEI. The CDR3 spans 15 residues. CDR3 amino acids: CASSPREPYNSPLHF. CDR3 coding DNA: TGTGCCAGCAGTCCCCGGGAACCCTATAATTCACCCCTCCACTTT.

In its sample, this clone was seen once. Sequence at one end of the junction differs from germline and may be a read error. V and J are TRBV28 and TRBJ2-7; perhaps TRBD2 as D (5 bases). The CDR3 sequence is 15 residues long. Germline CDR1 reads MDHEN; CDR2 reads SYDVKM. The CDR3 DNA reads as TGTGCCAGCAGACCTCCTGCCGGGAACTACGGCTCACTGCACTTC. Protein sequence: CASRPPAGNYGSLHF.

V and J are TRBV19 and TRBJ1-3, with a tentative D call TRBD1 (5 bases). V dropped 1 base and J dropped 0 bases, with 10 bases sitting between them. Germline CDR1 is LNHDA and CDR2 is SQIVND (reference sequence). The CDR3 runs to 16 residues. As DNA, the CDR3 is TGTGCCAGTAGTATAGGGGGACTTAACTCTGGAAACACCATATATTTT. Translating it yields CASSIGGLNSGNTIYF.

This clone was detected only a few times. The chain links TRBV11-2 to TRBJ2-1; 7 nucleotides match TRBD1. V was pared by 5 bases and J by 9 bases, with 7 bases of the junction left unmatched. CDR1 is SGHAT, CDR2 FQNNGV, per germline. This CDR3 comprises 13 residues. The CDR3 spells CASSPYRGSEQFF. CDR3 nucleotide sequence: TGTGCCAGCAGCCCCTACAGGGGTAGTGAGCAGTTCTTC.

The chain couples TRBV5-5 to TRBJ2-3, with 9 bases that match TRBD1. The V segment lost 3 bases and the J segment 3 bases; nucleotides outside the gene matches: 5. Germline-derived CDR1 and CDR2 are SGHKS and YYEKEE (reference sequence). The CDR3 runs 15 residues. The DNA for the CDR3 is TGTGCCAGCAGCTCGACAGGGGGAGGGACAGATACGCAGTATTTT. This encodes CASSSTGGGTDTQYF.

The chain is built from TRBV6-4 and TRBJ2-3; D may be TRBD1 (6 bases). This CDR3 has 14 residues. CDR1 is MRHNA, CDR2 SNTAGT, per germline. V lost 2 bases to trimming and J lost 2 bases, with 8 bases between them. CDR3 amino acids: CASSDGQTTDTQYF. The CDR3 DNA is TGTGCCAGCAGTGACGGACAGACCACAGATACGCAGTATTTT.

Remarks on this clone: In the same sample, other DNA sequences code for this CDR3. V is TRBV5-1 and J is TRBJ1-1; D is undetermined. Germline V CDR1 and CDR2: SGHRS, YFSETQ. Trimming removed 0 bases from V and 4 bases from J, with 10 bases in between. The CDR3 totals 14 residues. CDR3: CASSLAGGGTEAFF. As DNA, the CDR3 is TGCGCCAGCAGCTTGGCAGGAGGAGGCACTGAAGCTTTCTTT.

This chain uses TRBV7-3 with TRBJ2-2, with 11 bases identical to TRBD1. The CDR3 has 15 amino acids. CDR1 is SGHTA and CDR2 is FQGTGA in the germline V gene. Trimming removed 5 bases from V and 7 bases from J; junction bases left unmatched: 6. CDR3 protein: CASSPRTGGIGELFF. The CDR3 DNA is TGTGCCAGCAGCCCCCGGACAGGGGGCATCGGGGAGCTGTTTTTT. Combining the CDR3 with reference TRBV7-3 and TRBJ2-2 gives the whole variable domain GAGVSQTPSNKVTEKGKYVELRCDPISGHTALYWYRQSLGQGPEFLIYFQGTGAADDSGLPNDRFFAVRPEGSVSTLKIQRTERGDSAVYLCASSPRTGGIGELFFGEGSRLTVL.

CDR3 amino acids: CASSFPGTRNTGELFF. The DNA of the CDR3 is TGTGCCAGCAGCTTCCCCGGGACACGGAACACCGGGGAGCTGTTTTTT. The chain couples TRBV5-4 to TRBJ2-2; TRBD1 is a possible D gene (6 bases). V gave up 2 bases and J gave up 1 base, with 12 bases separating them. Germline assignment: CDR1 SGHNT and CDR2 YYREEE (reference sequence). CDR3 length equals 16 residues.

The chain links TRBV15 to TRBJ1-5; D is undetermined. This CDR3 region has 15 residues. The V gene's germline CDR1 is LNHNV and CDR2 YYDKDF (reference sequence). V was clipped by 2 bases and J by 7 bases, with 15 bases between them. CDR3 residues: CATSRLGAGEQPQHF. The CDR3 DNA reads TGTGCCACCAGCAGATTAGGAGCCGGCGAACAGCCCCAGCATTTT. Full variable domain (outside the CDR3, taken from reference TRBV15 and TRBJ1-5): DAMVIQNPRYQVTQFGKPVTLSCSQTLNHNVMYWYQQKSSQAPKLLFHYYDKDFNNEADTPDNFQSRRPNTSFCFLDIRSPGLGDTAMYLCATSRLGAGEQPQHFGDGTRLSIL.

The genes are TRBV29-1 and TRBJ1-2; maybe TRBD1 (6 bases). The CDR3 spans 13 residues. CDR1 SQVTM and CDR2 ANQGSEA come from the germline V gene. V lost 5 bases and J 1 base, leaving 11 bases between the germline ends. CDR3: CSVQGMGNYGYTF. CDR3 in DNA: TGCAGCGTTCAGGGGATGGGTAACTATGGCTACACCTTC.

The rearrangement links TRBV28 to TRBJ1-5, with 11 bases that match TRBD1. Unmatched junction bases numbered 5, after V lost 4 bases and J lost 6 bases. The CDR3 has 15 residues. Germline V gene lookup returns CDR1 MDHEN and CDR2 SYDVKM. The CDR3 sequence: CASSSGQGAIQPQHF. The CDR3 DNA reads TGTGCCAGCAGTTCTGGACAGGGGGCGATTCAGCCCCAGCATTTT.

The V gene is TRBV18, the J gene TRBJ1-6, with D perhaps matching TRBD1 (5 bases). CDR1 and CDR2 from the germline V gene are KGHSH and LQKENI. The CDR3 spans 17 residues. With 1 base removed from V and 1 base from J, the gap between germline ends came to 11 bases. CDR3 nucleotides: TGTGCCAGCTCACCACAAATGGGGCCGTCCTATAATTCACCCCTCCACTTT. This translates into CASSPQMGPSYNSPLHF.

The gene calls are TRBV7-2 and TRBJ2-2; perhaps TRBD1 as D (5 bases). CDR1 SGHTA and CDR2 FQGNSA come from the germline V gene. The CDR3 is made up of 15 amino acids. With 3 bases removed from V and 1 base from J, the gap between germline ends came to 9 bases. CDR3 DNA sequence: TGTGCCAGCAGCTTTAACAGGAGGAACACCGGGGAGCTGTTTTTT. As protein: CASSFNRRNTGELFF.

V gene TRBV5-1 combines with J gene TRBJ2-3; the match to TRBD2 covers 8 bases. With 0 bases clipped from V and 5 bases from J, the junction kept 5 bases outside the gene matches. The germline V gene has CDR1 SGHRS and CDR2 YFSETQ. This CDR3 has 15 residues. CDR3 DNA sequence: TGCGCCAGCAGCTTGGGCGGGGGGCGCTTAGATACGCAGTATTTT. Its translation: CASSLGGGRLDTQYF.